A single sample gave rise to the 21 T cell receptor beta chains below, sequenced in a study of T-cell reconstitution after alpha-beta-depleted transplantation in children (dated by TCRdb to about 2016). The intended sense of this specimen's treatment or condition label: allogeneic hematopoietic cell transplantation with graft depleted of TCRalphabeta T cells and CD19 B cells. The library was obtained by PCR. The sample was run on an Illumina HiSeq 2500. To normalize quantification of the TCRbeta repertoire, the TCR libraries were built with molecular barcoding that relied on unique molecular identifiers. The raw public data were reprocessed by TCRdb itself: fastp quality trimming at Q25, MiXCR clonotype calling, in-frame beta chains only. Identical CDR3 protein sequences are pooled into one entry, listed with their most common genes and DNA. Present in this sample are under 850,000 distinct CDR3 sequences, around 13% of which were seen just once. Together, the top ten hold around 0.79% of the sample.

Sequencing was performed on PBMCs, taken before TCRalphabeta/CD19-depleted stem cell transplant. These receptors all stem from a girl aged 2 to 10 with congenital amegakaryocytic thrombocytopenia, due to receive a stem cell transplant.

Regarding this clonotype: Since a much larger clone is just one base distant, this may be a read error. The missing conserved phenylalanine or tryptophan at the end of this CDR3 makes a read error likely. Here the CDR3 reads CASSRLGTSGSREQFL. CDR3 sequence (DNA): TGTGCCAGCAGCAGGCTCGGGACTAGCGGGAGTCGTGAGCAGTTCTTG. V and J are TRBV5-6 and TRBJ2-1; TRBD2 matches at 14 bases. Germline V gives CDR1 SGHDT, CDR2 YYEEEE. CDR3 length: 16 residues. The V and J ends lost 4 bases and 9 bases, in that order; junction bases with no gene match: 9.

The genes are TRBV20-1 and TRBJ2-1, with D possibly TRBD1 on 6 matching bases. V was pared by 3 bases and J by 3 bases, with 12 bases between. The CDR3 spans 14 residues. The V gene's germline CDR1 is DFQATT and CDR2 SNEGSKA (reference sequence). DNA for the CDR3: TGCAGTGCTAGCAGGGGCCCCCGCTACAATGAGCAGTTCTTC. Protein sequence: CSASRGPRYNEQFF.

This clonotype was detected many times. V and J are TRBV11-2 and TRBJ2-1, with 7 bases identical to TRBD2. Unmatched junction bases numbered 16, after V lost 2 bases and J lost 0 bases. In germline, CDR1 is SGHAT, CDR2 FQNNGV. The CDR3 consists of 20 residues. The CDR3 is CASSLIGLAARVSSYNEQFF. The CDR3 DNA is TGTGCCAGCAGCTTAATAGGTCTAGCGGCCCGCGTGAGCTCCTACAATGAGCAGTTCTTC. Variable domain in full (rest from reference TRBV11-2 and TRBJ2-1): EAGVAQSPRYKIIEKRQSVAFWCNPISGHATLYWYQQILGQGPKLLIQFQNNGVVDDSQLPKDRFSAERLKGVDSTLKIQPAKLEDSAVYLCASSLIGLAARVSSYNEQFFGPGTRLTVL.

This clonotype is a singleton in its sample. In DNA, the CDR3 is TGCAGCGTTGAAGCCGGGACAGGGACATATTTAGGCACCGGGGAGCTGTTTTTT. Residues: CSVEAGTGTYLGTGELFF. The rearrangement uses TRBV29-1 and TRBJ2-2; 9 bases fit TRBD1. Losses at the gene ends were 1 base for V and 4 bases for J; bases not matched to a gene: 13. This CDR3 is built from 18 residues. Germline loops: CDR1 SQVTM, CDR2 ANQGSEA.

The chain uses TRBV7-6 and TRBJ2-1; D not certain. This CDR3 contains 13 residues. Germline-derived CDR1 and CDR2 are SGHVS and FNYEAQ. The V and J ends lost 8 bases and 3 bases respectively, with 11 bases between them. This CDR3 is CASQDWGYNEQFF. The CDR3 bases are TGTGCCAGCCAAGATTGGGGCTACAATGAGCAGTTCTTC.

This clonotype was seen a handful of times. The J gene is TRBJ2-1, the V gene TRBV20-1, with 11 bases fitting TRBD2. CDR3 length: 15 amino acids. Per the germline V gene, CDR1 is DFQATT and CDR2 is SNEGSKA (reference sequence). V shed 5 bases, J shed 7 bases, and the junction held 10 bases outside the gene matches. The CDR3 DNA is TGCAGTGCTTCGAAACGACTAGCGGGAAAGAATGAGCAGTTCTTC. Amino acid sequence: CSASKRLAGKNEQFF.

This clonotype was found many times. The V call is TRBV7-8, the J call TRBJ2-7; D gene ambiguous. The CDR3 runs to 13 residues. Germline CDR1 and CDR2: SGHVS and FQNEAQ. The V and J ends lost 4 bases and 4 bases respectively, with 11 bases between them. CDR3 region: CASSSSVDYEQYF. CDR3 bases: TGTGCCAGCAGCTCCTCAGTAGATTACGAGCAGTACTTC.

As to this clonotype: A single base separates this from a much larger clone, so it may be a read error. The V call is TRBV20-1, the J call TRBJ2-3, with D tentatively TRBD2 (5 bases). Germline V CDR1 and CDR2: DFQATT, SNEGSKA (reference sequence). The CDR3 has 13 residues. The CDR3 DNA is TGCAGTGCCGCCGGACTCTACACAGTTACGCAGTATTTT. Amino acid sequence: CSAAGLYTVTQYF.

This clonotype was counted ten times or more. This chain uses TRBV6-1 with TRBJ2-3, with D perhaps TRBD2 (6 bases). Germline V gives CDR1 MNHNS, CDR2 SASEGT. The CDR3 spans 13 residues. V was clipped by 6 bases and J by 4 bases, with 11 bases between them. The CDR3 loop is CASRSTRSDTQYF. The CDR3 coding sequence is TGTGCCAGCAGGTCGACTAGATCAGATACGCAGTATTTT.

The chain recombines TRBV5-1 with TRBJ2-2; the D is unclear. In germline, CDR1 is SGHRS, CDR2 YFSETQ. Between the trimmed V and J ends, which lost 2 bases and 7 bases, there was a span of 6 bases. The CDR3 loop spans 12 amino acids. The CDR3 DNA sequence: TGCGCCAGCAGCTTCAGGTTCGGGGAGCTGTTTTTT. As protein: CASSFRFGELFF.

This clonotype occurred many times. The junction departs from the called germline gene at one end, perhaps through a read error. This chain links TRBV12-3 or TRBV12-4 with TRBJ1-6; D is unclear. This CDR3 is 16 amino acids long. CDR3: CANLVVSTGLLSPLHF. The CDR3 DNA reads as TGCGCCAACCTCGTAGTTTCGACGGGTCTATTGTCACCCCTCCACTTT.

This clonotype was counted between two and nine times. V is TRBV29-1 and J is TRBJ2-7; 8 nucleotides line up with TRBD2. This CDR3 region has 14 residues. Germline V lookup: CDR1 SQVTM, CDR2 ANQGSEA. V gave up 5 bases and J gave up 2 bases; unmatched junction bases: 8. In DNA form, the CDR3 reads TGCAGCGTTATCGGGAGGGGCACTACCTACGAGCAGTACTTC. It yields the protein CSVIGRGTTYEQYF.

This clonotype occurred many times. Its ends do not fully match the called genes, so a read error is possible. The chain carries TRBV29-1 and TRBJ2-1; 15 bases are shared with TRBD2. CDR3 size: 18 residues. The germline V gene encodes CDR1 SQVTM and CDR2 ANQGSEA. The CDR3 is CSVRPGLAGGPSDNEQFF. The CDR3 nucleotides read TGCAGCGTCCGACCGGGACTAGCGGGAGGTCCCTCCGACAATGAGCAGTTCTTC.

This clonotype was counted many times. The chain employs TRBV29-1 and TRBJ2-1; the D gene is possibly TRBD2 (6 bases). The CDR3 is made up of 11 amino acids. CDR1 and CDR2 from the germline V gene are SQVTM and ANQGSEA. Here the CDR3 reads CISSEVNEQFF. The CDR3 nucleotides are TGCATCTCTAGCGAGGTAAATGAGCAGTTCTTC.

This chain uses TRBV30 with TRBJ2-5; D may be TRBD1 (5 bases). With 4 bases removed from V and 1 base from J, the gap between germline ends came to 13 bases. CDR3 length: 14 amino acids. Per germline, CDR1 GTSNPN and CDR2 SVGIG (reference sequence). The CDR3 nucleotides are TGTGCCTGGATGACAGCGCTACCCCAAGAGACCCAGTACTTC. Translated, it gives CAWMTALPQETQYF. Full variable domain (rest looked up from reference TRBV30 and TRBJ2-5): SQTIHQWPATLVQPVGSPLSLECTVEGTSNPNLYWYRQAAGRGLQLLFYSVGIGQISSEVPQNLSASRPQDRQFILSSKKLLLSDSGFYLCAWMTALPQETQYFGPGTRLLVL.

This clonotype was recorded at least ten times. The rearrangement uses TRBV12-3 or TRBV12-4 and TRBJ1-4, with D possibly being TRBD1 (6 bases). The CDR3 loop spans 17 amino acids. Trimming pared 2 bases from V and 8 bases from J, leaving 21 bases between. The chain's CDR3 is CASSLRWGGQPGEKLFF. CDR3 sequence (DNA): TGTGCCAGCAGTTTACGGTGGGGGGGGCAGCCTGGGGAAAAACTGTTTTTT.

As concerns this clonotype: At one of its ends the junction is not consistent with the germline gene, which may arise from a read error. This sequence joins TRBV10-3 and TRBJ2-7; TRBD2 is a possible D gene (7 bases). Germline V gene data show CDR1 as ENHRY and CDR2 as SYGVKD. The CDR3 extends over 17 amino acids. The CDR3 is CAISELTSGTTSYVQYF. The CDR3 region has the DNA TGTGCCATCAGTGAGTTAACCAGCGGGACAACTTCCTACGTGCAGTACTTC.

CDR3 DNA sequence: TGTGCCAGCAGTCGCGCGCTTACAGGGATCCCGTACGAGCAGTACTTC. The encoded protein is CASSRALTGIPYEQYF. V usage is TRBV6-1 and J usage is TRBJ2-7; a weak D match, TRBD1 (6 bases). Per the germline V gene, CDR1 is MNHNS and CDR2 is SASEGT. CDR3 length: 16 residues. V dropped 5 bases and J dropped 4 bases, with 21 bases sitting between them.

This clonotype came up many times. The chain is built from TRBV20-1 and TRBJ2-3; D is uncertain. CDR3 length: 16 residues. CDR1 and CDR2 (germline): DFQATT, SNEGSKA (reference sequence). V was trimmed by 0 bases and J by 0 bases, leaving 13 bases between them. DNA for the CDR3: TGCAGTGCTAGAGATCCTCCCCCGCATAGCACAGATACGCAGTATTTT. Its translation: CSARDPPPHSTDTQYF.

This clonotype was seen at least ten times. The J gene is TRBJ2-7, the V gene TRBV2; D remains ambiguous. The germline CDR1 and CDR2 sequences are SNHLY and FYNNEI. The V end lost 8 bases, the J end lost 0 bases, and 11 bases lay between the germline ends. The CDR3 spans 13 residues. This chain's CDR3 is CASHAEFSYEQYF. Written as DNA, the CDR3 is TGTGCCAGCCACGCAGAATTCTCCTACGAGCAGTACTTC.

This clonotype was seen more than once but under ten times. The chain links TRBV3-1 to TRBJ2-2; D may match TRBD1 or TRBD2 (5 bases each). Germline CDR1 is LGHDT and CDR2 is YNNKEL (reference sequence). V was pared by 3 bases and J by 0 bases, with 20 bases between. The CDR3 spans 19 residues. The CDR3 protein is CASSHVSLTGTANTGELFF. CDR3 coding DNA: TGTGCCAGCAGCCATGTATCCCTTACCGGGACCGCGAACACCGGGGAGCTGTTTTTT.